This T cell receptor (beta chain) was captured in a study of blood T cell repertoires in COVID-19 (dated by TCRdb to 2018 to 2020). For the study in its entirety: Collaborator samples came from the United States, Italy and Spain and covered acute and convalescent phases of COVID-19. The prospective study material was composed of cDNA or gDNA derived from T cells, B-cell-depleted T cells, or PBMCs. Subjects who had been exposed to COVID-19, were actively infected with it, or had recovered from it provided the deeply sampled blood TCRbeta repertoires that made up the dataset. The repertoires were released in a freely available public database intended as a resource for research on the immune response to SARS-CoV-2. Samples came from the ongoing ImmuneRACE study (first 160 participants) plus 1,254 subjects from 6 global collaborators. The sample metadata nearly always contained a de-identified subject ID, COVID-19 status, age in years and sex. Where available, HLA class I and class II types were taken from metadata supplied by the sample provider and were not determined by assay-based typing. What the authors observed across the whole study: The amount of clinical and demographic metadata varied by source and participant and was provided uncurated.

TCRbeta CDR3 regions were amplified from genomic DNA by means of the immunoSEQ Assay, a bias-controlled multiplex PCR. Concerning the study's data processing: Within the assay, amplification of reference gene primers was used to estimate how many nucleated cells each sample contained. To quantify the absolute abundance of each unique TCRbeta CDR3 rearrangement, sequence reads were collapsed and filtered. For each sample, productive Simpson clonality was calculated as the square root of Simpson's diversity index across productive rearrangements. As stored in TCRdb, this immuneACCESS dataset retains in-frame rearrangements with V and J assigned. A fraction of the clones does not appear; measured against another copy, unresolved V genes explain less than half of the discrepancy, and the remainder lacks a known reason. That table furnishes V, J and clone size, whereas the DNA furnished D and trimming. The sample table holds 55,000 to 90,000 clones, of which about 89% were seen once. The ten top clones hold 13% of the sample.

The CDR3 numbers 16 residues from cysteine through phenylalanine. The kept DNA is CDR3 alone, 48 bases in frame from the first base. Taken from the germline V gene, the CDR1 and CDR2 loops are LGHNT and FRNRAP. V trim: 2 bases; J trim: 8 bases; unmatched bases: 10. Whole blood was collected in K2EDTA tubes by collaborating institutions according to the institutions' own protocols. Collaborator samples were shipped for TCRbeta analysis as frozen whole blood, isolated PBMCs, or DNA extracted from either sample type. As to this clone: Its target antigen remains unknown. No much larger clone exists at a distance of one base, and base qualities are not known.

The material sequenced was peripheral blood. The chain links TRBV12-5 with TRBJ2-1, with 9 middle bases fitting TRBD1. The sequence was collected from a woman aged 60-70 years with acute or convalescent COVID-19. The nucleotide sequence is TGTGCTAGTGGTTTGACCTCCGGGACAGGGCTCTATGAGCAGTTCTTC. Translated, this gives CASGLTSGTGLYEQFF.